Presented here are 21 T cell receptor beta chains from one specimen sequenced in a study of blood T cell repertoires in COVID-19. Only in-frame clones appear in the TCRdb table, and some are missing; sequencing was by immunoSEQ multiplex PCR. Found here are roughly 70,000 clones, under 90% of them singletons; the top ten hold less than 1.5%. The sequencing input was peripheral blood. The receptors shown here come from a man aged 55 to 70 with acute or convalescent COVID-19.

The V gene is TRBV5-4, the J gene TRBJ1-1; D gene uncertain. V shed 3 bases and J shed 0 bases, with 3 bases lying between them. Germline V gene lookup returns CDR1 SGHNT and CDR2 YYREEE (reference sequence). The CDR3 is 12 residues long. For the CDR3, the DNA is TGTGCCAGCAGCTCTATGAACACTGAAGCTTTCTTT. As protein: CASSSMNTEAFF.

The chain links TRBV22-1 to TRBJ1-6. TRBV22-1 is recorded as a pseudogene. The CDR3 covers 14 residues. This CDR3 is CPGSAPYGGSPLHF. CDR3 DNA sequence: TGTCCTGGGAGCGCACCGTACGGGGGATCACCCCTCCACTTT.

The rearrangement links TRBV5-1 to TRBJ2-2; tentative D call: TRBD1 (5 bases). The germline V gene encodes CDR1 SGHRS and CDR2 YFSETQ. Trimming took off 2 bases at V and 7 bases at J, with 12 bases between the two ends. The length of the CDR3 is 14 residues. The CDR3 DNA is TGCGCCAGCAGCTTACTGACAGTGAGCGGGGAGCTGTTTTTT. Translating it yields CASSLLTVSGELFF.

The CDR3 bases are TGTGCCAGCAGCCCCCCCCGCAGTTTGGCCACTGAAGCTTTCTTT. It yields the protein CASSPPRSLATEAFF. The rearrangement uses TRBV6-5 and TRBJ1-1; D gene uncertain. Germline loops: CDR1 MNHEY, CDR2 SVGAGI. The CDR3 sequence is 15 residues long. Trimming removed 6 bases from V and 4 bases from J, with 18 bases in between.

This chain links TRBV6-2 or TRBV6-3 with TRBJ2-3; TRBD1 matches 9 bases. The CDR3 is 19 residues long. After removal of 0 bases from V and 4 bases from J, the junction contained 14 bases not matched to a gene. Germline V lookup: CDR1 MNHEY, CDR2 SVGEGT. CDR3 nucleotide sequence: TGTGCCAGCAGTTACTCGTCGTTATGGACAGGGGACGAAGCAGATACGCAGTATTTT. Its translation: CASSYSSLWTGDEADTQYF.

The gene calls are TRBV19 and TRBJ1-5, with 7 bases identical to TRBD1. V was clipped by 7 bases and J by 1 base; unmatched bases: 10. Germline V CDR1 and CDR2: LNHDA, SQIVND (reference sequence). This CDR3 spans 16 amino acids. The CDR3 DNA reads TGTGCCAGTAAATCGATCGGGACAGTGAGCAATCAGCCCCAGCATTTT. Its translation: CASKSIGTVSNQPQHF.

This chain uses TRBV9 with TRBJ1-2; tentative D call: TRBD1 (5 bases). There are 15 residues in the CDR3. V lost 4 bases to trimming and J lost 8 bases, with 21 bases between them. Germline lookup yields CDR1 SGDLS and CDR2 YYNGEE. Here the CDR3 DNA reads TGTGCCAGCAGCTCAGAAGGGGCTACCTCTATCGGCTACACCTTC. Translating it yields CASSSEGATSIGYTF.

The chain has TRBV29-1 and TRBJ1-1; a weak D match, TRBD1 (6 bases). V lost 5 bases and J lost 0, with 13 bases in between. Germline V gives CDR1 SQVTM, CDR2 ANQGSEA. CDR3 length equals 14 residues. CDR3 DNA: TGCAGCGTTCGGACGGACAGTTTGAACACTGAAGCTTTCTTT. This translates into CSVRTDSLNTEAFF.

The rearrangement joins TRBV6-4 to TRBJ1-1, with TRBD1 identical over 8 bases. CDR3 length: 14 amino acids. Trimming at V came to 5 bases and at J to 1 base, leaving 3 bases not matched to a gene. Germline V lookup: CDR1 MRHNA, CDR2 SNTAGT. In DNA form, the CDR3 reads TGTGCCAGCAGTAAGGACAGGGCGAACACTGAAGCTTTCTTT. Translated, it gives CASSKDRANTEAFF.

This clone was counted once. The CDR3 reads CASSYSPGSGNTIYF. Written as DNA, the CDR3 is TGTGCCAGCAGTTACTCGCCCGGCTCTGGAAACACCATATATTTT. This chain joins TRBV6-6 and TRBJ1-3, with unresolved D. V lost 0 bases and J lost 0, with 6 bases in between. Germline CDR1 is MNHNY and CDR2 is SVGAGI (reference sequence). This CDR3 contains 15 residues.

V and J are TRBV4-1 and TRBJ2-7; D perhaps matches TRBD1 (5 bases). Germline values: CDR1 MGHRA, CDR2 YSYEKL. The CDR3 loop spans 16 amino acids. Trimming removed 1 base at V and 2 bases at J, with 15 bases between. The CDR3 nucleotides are TGCGCCAGCAGCCAAGCCAAGACACAGGTTCCCTACGAGCAGTACTTC. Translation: CASSQAKTQVPYEQYF.

The CDR3 sequence: CASGQGGNQPQHF. In DNA, the CDR3 is TGTGCCAGTGGACAGGGTGGCAATCAGCCCCAGCATTTT. The chain recombines TRBV19 with TRBJ1-5; TRBD1 matches at 8 bases. The J segment lost 2 bases and the V segment lost 8 bases, leaving 2 bases of the junction unmatched. This CDR3 has 13 residues. Germline-derived CDR1 and CDR2 are LNHDA and SQIVND (reference sequence).

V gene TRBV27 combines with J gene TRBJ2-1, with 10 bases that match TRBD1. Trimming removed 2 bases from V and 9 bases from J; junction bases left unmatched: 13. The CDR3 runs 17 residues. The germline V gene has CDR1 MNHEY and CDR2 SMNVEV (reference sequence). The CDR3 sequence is CASSLIVGTGVKGEQFF. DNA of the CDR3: TGTGCCAGCAGTTTAATAGTCGGGACAGGGGTAAAGGGTGAGCAGTTCTTC.

The CDR3 nucleotides read TGTGCCAGCAGCTTTGGACAGGGACAATCTGAAGCTTTCTTT. Amino acids: CASSFGQGQSEAFF. The chain employs TRBV5-4 and TRBJ1-1; 8 bases are a match to TRBD1. This CDR3 is 14 amino acids long. Germline CDR1 and CDR2: SGHNT and YYREEE (reference sequence). Losses at the gene ends were 2 bases for V and 6 bases for J; bases not matched to a gene: 6.

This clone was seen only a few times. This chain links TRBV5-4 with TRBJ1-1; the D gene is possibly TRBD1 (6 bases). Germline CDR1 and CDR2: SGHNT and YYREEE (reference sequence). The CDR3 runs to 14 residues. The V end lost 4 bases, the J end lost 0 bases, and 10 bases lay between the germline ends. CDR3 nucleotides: TGTGCCAGCAGCGCCTCAGGGGTGAACACTGAAGCTTTCTTT. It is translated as CASSASGVNTEAFF.

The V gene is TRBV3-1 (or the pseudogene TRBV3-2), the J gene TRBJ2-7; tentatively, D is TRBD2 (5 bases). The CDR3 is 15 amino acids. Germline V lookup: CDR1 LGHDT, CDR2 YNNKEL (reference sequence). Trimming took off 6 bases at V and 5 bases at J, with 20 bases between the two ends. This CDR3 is CASSPEGLRRDEQYF. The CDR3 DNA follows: TGTGCCAGCAGTCCCGAGGGCCTTCGGAGAGACGAGCAGTACTTC.

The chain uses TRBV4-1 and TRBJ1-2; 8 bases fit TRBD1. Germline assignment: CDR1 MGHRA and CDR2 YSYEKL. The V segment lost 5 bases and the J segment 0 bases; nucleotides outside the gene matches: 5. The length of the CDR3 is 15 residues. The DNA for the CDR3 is TGCGCCAGCAGCTGGACAGGGCTCGCTAACTATGGCTACACCTTC. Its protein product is CASSWTGLANYGYTF.

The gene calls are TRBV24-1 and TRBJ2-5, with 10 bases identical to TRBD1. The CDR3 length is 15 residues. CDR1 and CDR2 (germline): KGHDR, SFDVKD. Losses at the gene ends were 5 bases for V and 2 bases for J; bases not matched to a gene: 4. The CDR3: CATSGQGAGQETQYF. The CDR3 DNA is TGTGCCACCAGTGGACAGGGGGCAGGTCAAGAGACCCAGTACTTC.

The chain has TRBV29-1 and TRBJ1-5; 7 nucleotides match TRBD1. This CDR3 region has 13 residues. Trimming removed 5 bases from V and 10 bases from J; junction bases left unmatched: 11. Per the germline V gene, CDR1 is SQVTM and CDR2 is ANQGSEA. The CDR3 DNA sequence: TGCAGCGTTCGGGACGACAGGGTTGGTCCCCAGCATTTT. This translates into CSVRDDRVGPQHF. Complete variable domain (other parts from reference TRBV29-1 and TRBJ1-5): SAVISQKPSRDICQRGTSLTIQCQVDSQVTMMFWYRQQPGQSLTLIATANQGSEATYESGFVIDKFPISRPNLTFSTLTVSNMSPEDSSIYLCSVRDDRVGPQHFGDGTRLSIL.

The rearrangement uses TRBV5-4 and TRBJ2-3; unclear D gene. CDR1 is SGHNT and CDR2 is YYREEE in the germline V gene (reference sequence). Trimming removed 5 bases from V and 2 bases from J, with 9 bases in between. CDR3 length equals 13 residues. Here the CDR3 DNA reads TGTGCCAGCAGTCGAGAGAACACAGATACGCAGTATTTT. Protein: CASSRENTDTQYF.

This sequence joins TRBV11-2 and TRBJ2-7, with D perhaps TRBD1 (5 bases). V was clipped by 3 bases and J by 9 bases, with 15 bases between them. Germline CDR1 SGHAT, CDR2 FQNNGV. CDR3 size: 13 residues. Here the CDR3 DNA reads TGTGCCAGCAGCTTGAACCCCGTGCAGGGGCAGTACTTC. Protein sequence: CASSLNPVQGQYF.